One TCR beta chain is described in this entry. Its antigen remains unidentified. Unique molecular identifiers tagged the TCRbeta library. TCRdb recomputed calls from the PCR reads with MiXCR, one row per CDR3 protein. The table has hundreds of thousands of distinct CDR3 sequences, roughly 15% seen once. This sample is drawn from a study of T-cell reconstitution after alpha-beta-depleted transplantation in children. Notes on the study in general: Approximately two months post-transplant, alpha-beta T cells reportedly originated from several hundred expanded graft clones.

Unmatched junction bases numbered 7, after V lost 9 bases and J lost 6 bases. The CDR3 covers 12 residues. Germline V lookup: CDR1 SNHLY, CDR2 FYNNEI. The input for sequencing was PBMCs, mostly from graft donor cells, taken 360 days after TCRalphabeta/CD19-depleted stem cell transplant. The receptor was derived from a male patient between 10 and 17 years old who had a stem cell transplant for acute lymphoblastic leukemia, so the T cells may come from the graft donor. The chain recombines TRBV2 with TRBJ1-1, with TRBD1 matching over 7 bases. The chain's CDR3 is CARGQVGSEAFF. DNA of the CDR3: TGTGCCAGAGGACAGGTCGGGTCTGAAGCTTTCTTT.